One sample yielded the 19 T cell receptor beta chains listed below, sequenced in a study of blood T cell repertoires in COVID-19. Repertoires were generated with immunoSEQ multiplex PCR, while TCRdb's copy carries only in-frame clones and drops some. Among 40,000 to 55,000 clones listed, around 82% were seen once. Specimen: peripheral blood. These receptors came from a woman aged 80 or older with acute or convalescent COVID-19.

This CDR3 reads CASSDNSVTEAFF. The CDR3 region has the DNA TGTGCCAGCTCCGACAATTCGGTCACTGAAGCTTTCTTT. The chain is built from TRBV3-1 (or the pseudogene TRBV3-2) and TRBJ1-1; D ambiguous. This CDR3 is built from 13 residues. The germline V gene encodes CDR1 LGHDT and CDR2 YNNKEL (reference sequence). Trimming shortened V by 8 bases and J by 4 bases, and 14 bases separated the two germline ends.

This clone was seen just once. The chain links TRBV3-1 (or the pseudogene TRBV3-2) to TRBJ2-1; the match to TRBD2 covers 13 bases. Germline loops: CDR1 LGHDT, CDR2 YNNKEL (reference sequence). V shed 1 base, J shed 8 bases, and the junction held 5 bases outside the gene matches. This CDR3 is built from 16 residues. CDR3 DNA: TGTGCCAGCAGCCAAGCGGGACTAGCGGGAAGATATGAGCAGTTCTTC. Its protein is CASSQAGLAGRYEQFF.

This chain links TRBV6-2 or TRBV6-3 with TRBJ1-4; 7 bases match TRBD1. CDR1 is MNHEY, CDR2 SVGEGT, per germline. The CDR3 sequence is 14 residues long. V lost 6 bases to trimming and J lost 3 bases; unmatched junction nucleotides: 4. The CDR3 region has the DNA TGTGCCAGCAGCCCGGACAGGCCTAATGAAAAACTGTTTTTT. It yields the protein CASSPDRPNEKLFF.

This sequence joins TRBV19 and TRBJ1-1; weak D call: TRBD1 (6 bases). The CDR3 is made up of 14 amino acids. Germline lookup yields CDR1 LNHDA and CDR2 SQIVND (reference sequence). Trimming shortened V by 5 bases and J by 0 bases, and 10 bases separated the two germline ends. CDR3: CASSLTGMNTEAFF. For the CDR3, the DNA is TGTGCCAGTAGTCTGACAGGTATGAACACTGAAGCTTTCTTT.

CDR3 nucleotides: TGTGCCACCAGCAGAGGCTGGAGGGATACGCAGTATTTT. This gives the protein CATSRGWRDTQYF. The chain has TRBV15 and TRBJ2-3, with D perhaps TRBD2 (5 bases). This CDR3 has 13 residues. Trimming left V 1 base short and J 6 bases short, with 8 bases between. Germline lookup yields CDR1 LNHNV and CDR2 YYDKDF (reference sequence).

This sequence joins TRBV5-1 and TRBJ1-1, with a possible D match to TRBD1 (6 bases). Germline assignment: CDR1 SGHRS and CDR2 YFSETQ. This CDR3 has 14 residues. Trimming took off 4 bases at V and 7 bases at J, with 17 bases between the two ends. CDR3 loop: CASSGSGTWDEAFF. The CDR3 bases are TGCGCCAGCAGCGGGTCGGGGACATGGGATGAAGCTTTCTTT.

This clone was observed a single time. The J gene is TRBJ2-4, the V gene TRBV5-5; 9 bases match TRBD2. Germline values: CDR1 SGHKS, CDR2 YYEKEE (reference sequence). Trimming took 4 bases from V and 0 from J; bases not matched to a gene: 8. The CDR3 is 17 amino acids. The CDR3 DNA sequence: TGTGCCAGCAGCATATCTAGCGGGGCATTAGCCAAAAACATTCAGTACTTC. Amino acids: CASSISSGALAKNIQYF.

This chain joins TRBV10-3 and TRBJ1-2; 12 bases line up with TRBD1. Germline CDR1 ENHRY, CDR2 SYGVKD. The CDR3 is 19 residues long. V lost 4 bases and J lost 5; bases outside the gene matches: 17. The CDR3 loop reads CAISVSGTGGELPEYGYTF. CDR3 in DNA: TGTGCCATCAGTGTTTCCGGGACAGGGGGCGAGTTACCGGAGTATGGCTACACCTTC.

The V call is TRBV19, the J call TRBJ2-2; 7 bases align to TRBD2. Germline CDR1 and CDR2: LNHDA and SQIVND (reference sequence). There are 14 residues in the CDR3. V was clipped by 6 bases and J by 5 bases; unmatched bases: 6. The CDR3 nucleotides read TGTGCCAGTAGAAGTGGGGGGGAGACCGGGGAGCTGTTTTTT. Protein product: CASRSGGETGELFF.

The chain joins TRBV5-1 to TRBJ1-4; tentatively, D is TRBD1 (6 bases). Trimming took 3 bases from V and 3 from J, leaving 15 bases between them. The CDR3 contains 16 residues. Germline assignment: CDR1 SGHRS and CDR2 YFSETQ. Here the CDR3 DNA reads TGCGCCAGCAGCTCTGCTACGACAGGAGCTAATGAAAAACTGTTTTTT. It codes for CASSSATTGANEKLFF.

The rearrangement joins TRBV24-1 to TRBJ2-2; 8 bases are shared with TRBD1. V lost 4 bases and J lost 6; bases outside the gene matches: 9. The CDR3 runs to 16 residues. The germline V gene has CDR1 KGHDR and CDR2 SFDVKD. This CDR3 reads CATSESTGVISGELFF. Here the CDR3 DNA reads TGTGCCACCAGTGAGTCGACAGGGGTGATTTCCGGGGAGCTGTTTTTT.

V is TRBV2 and J is TRBJ1-4, with unresolved D. This CDR3 region has 12 residues. CDR1 SNHLY and CDR2 FYNNEI come from the germline V gene. The ends were cut back, 8 bases at V and 6 bases at J, with 10 bases in the middle. The DNA for the CDR3 is TGTGCCAGCTACCAGGATGATGAAAAACTGTTTTTT. Its translation is CASYQDDEKLFF.

The chain uses TRBV27 and TRBJ2-3, with 9 bases lining up with TRBD1. Germline CDR1 is MNHEY and CDR2 is SMNVEV (reference sequence). The CDR3 covers 16 residues. Trimming cost V 7 bases and J 1 base; bases outside gene matches: 9. For the CDR3, the DNA is TGTGCCAGCACCTCCACTACAGGGGGCCGCACAGATACGCAGTATTTT. Translation: CASTSTTGGRTDTQYF.

This clone was counted between two and nine times. The chain uses TRBV3-1 (or the pseudogene TRBV3-2) and TRBJ1-2; D ambiguous. This CDR3 spans 14 amino acids. Trimming cost V 5 bases and J 4 bases, with 14 bases left between them. Germline CDR1 and CDR2: LGHDT and YNNKEL (reference sequence). CDR3 nucleotide sequence: TGTGCCAGCAGCTTAAGCGGGTTTAGCTATGGCTACACCTTC. This gives the protein CASSLSGFSYGYTF.

This clone was detected once. Here the CDR3 DNA reads TGTGCCAGCAGCCCCCTGCGGGGGTCCTACAATGAGCAGTTCTTC. Residues: CASSPLRGSYNEQFF. The V call is TRBV7-9, the J call TRBJ2-1; 7 positions match TRBD2. Germline V gene sequence: CDR1 SEHNR, CDR2 FQNEAQ (reference sequence). V trimming: 5 bases; J trimming: 1 base; junction bases outside the gene matches: 5. There are 15 residues in the CDR3.

Comments on this clone: With a far larger clone one base away, a read error is the likely cause. The chain carries TRBV2 and TRBJ2-7, with 7 bases lining up with TRBD2. The germline V gene has CDR1 SNHLY and CDR2 FYNNEI. The CDR3 extends over 16 amino acids. The CDR3 protein is CACSGGERVGSYEQYF. The CDR3 nucleotides read TGTGCCTGCAGTGGGGGGGAACGGGTGGGCTCCTACGAGCAGTACTTC.

Written as DNA, the CDR3 is TGTGCCAGCGGGACAGGGGGTTATAGCAATCAGCCCCAGCATTTT. Amino acid sequence: CASGTGGYSNQPQHF. The V gene is TRBV6-5, the J gene TRBJ1-5; 11 nucleotides agree with TRBD1. The length of the CDR3 is 15 residues. The junction had 3 bases not matched to a gene; V was cut back by 8 bases and J by 0 bases. Germline V CDR1 and CDR2: MNHEY, SVGAGI.

This chain's CDR3 is CASSQTALLNYNEQFF. For the CDR3, the DNA is TGTGCCAGCAGCCAGACTGCCCTACTGAACTACAATGAGCAGTTCTTC. The chain combines TRBV4-2 with TRBJ2-1, with no clear D. The CDR3 consists of 16 residues. Per the germline V gene, CDR1 is LGHNA and CDR2 is YNFKEQ. V lost 3 bases to trimming and J lost 3 bases, with 15 bases between them.

The J gene is TRBJ2-5, the V gene TRBV9, with D tentatively TRBD2 (6 bases). CDR1 is SGDLS and CDR2 is YYNGEE in the germline V gene. This CDR3 is 14 amino acids long. The V gene lost 0 bases and the J gene lost 1 base, with 7 bases spanning the gap. The CDR3 DNA is TGTGCCAGCAGCGTAGGCGGGATCCAAGAGACCCAGTACTTC. Translated: CASSVGGIQETQYF. The entire variable domain, with the rest obtained from reference TRBV9 and TRBJ2-5, is as follows: DSGVTQTPKHLITATGQRVTLRCSPRSGDLSVYWYQQSLDQGLQFLIQYYNGEERAKGNILERFSAQQFPDLHSELNLSSLELGDSALYFCASSVGGIQETQYFGPGTRLLVL.